The T cell receptor (beta chain) under discussion was sequenced for a study of shared clonotypes between healthy human individuals. Points from the study as a whole: For naive CD4 cells, around 5% of clonotypes were shared across a handful of donors.

With regard to this clone: What it binds is not known.

TCRdb's table, derived via immunoSEQ multiplex PCR, lists solely in-frame clones and lacks some. The table lists 2 million to 2.5 million clones, approximately 96% of them singletons. CDR3 length: 15 residues. Germline CDR1 and CDR2: MDHEN and SYDVKM. J lost 2 bases, V lost 4 bases, and 7 bases had no gene match. The investigators split CD4+ cells into a CD45RA+ naive subset and a CD45RA-negative memory subset. The chain links TRBV28 to TRBJ2-5; 7 positions agree with TRBD2. The specimen was naive CD4+ T cells sorted from blood. Subset specified: CD45RA+ positively selected. This receptor was obtained from a young man in good health. The DNA of the CDR3 is TGTGCCAGCAGTTCCCCCGGAGCGGGACAAGAGACCCAGTACTTC. Translating it yields CASSSPGAGQETQYF.